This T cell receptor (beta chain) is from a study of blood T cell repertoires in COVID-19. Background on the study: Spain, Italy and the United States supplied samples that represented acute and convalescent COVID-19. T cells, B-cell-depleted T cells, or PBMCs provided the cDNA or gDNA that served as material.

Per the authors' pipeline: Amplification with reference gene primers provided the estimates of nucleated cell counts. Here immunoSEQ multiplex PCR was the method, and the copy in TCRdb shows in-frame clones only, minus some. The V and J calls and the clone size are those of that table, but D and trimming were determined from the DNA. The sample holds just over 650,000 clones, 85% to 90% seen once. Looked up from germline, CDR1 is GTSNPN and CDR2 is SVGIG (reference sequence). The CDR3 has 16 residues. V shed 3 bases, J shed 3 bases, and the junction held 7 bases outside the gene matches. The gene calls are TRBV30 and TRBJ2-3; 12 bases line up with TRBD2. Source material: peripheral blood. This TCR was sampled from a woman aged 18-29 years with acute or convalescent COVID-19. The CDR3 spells CAWSAATSGGTDTQYF. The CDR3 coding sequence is TGTGCCTGGAGCGCCGCGACTAGCGGGGGAACAGATACGCAGTATTTT.